These T cell receptor beta chains were read from a single sample in a study of cytomegalovirus exposure and HLA in healthy donors. The method was immunoSEQ multiplex PCR; TCRdb's version includes in-frame clones alone and lacks a portion of them. The sample lists 110,000 to 150,000 clones, 60% to 80% occurring once. Sequences were obtained from PBMCs. The receptors were sampled from a female donor in good health and CMV-seronegative. Both conserved end residues are part of each CDR3. The D gene is left open where the match is weak.

-	TRBJ1-5	TRBV2	CASSEITGNQPQHF
-	TRBJ2-2	TRBV2	CASSEQGRGHTGELFF
-	TRBJ1-5	TRBV15	CATGALGASNQPQHF
-	TRBJ1-1	TRBV2	CASITGIRFDAEAFF
-	TRBJ2-7	TRBV6-1	CASTTFDTAIYEQYF
TRBD2	TRBJ2-7	TRBV28	CASSSRLAGGPYEQYF
-	TRBJ1-1	TRBV7-3	CASSSVKYGAFF
-	TRBJ2-1	TRBV2	CASSAGQNNEQFF
-	TRBJ2-7	TRBV7-9	CASSFSGELYEQYF
TRBD1	TRBJ2-3	TRBV15	CATIPLAGGKGGTDTQYF
-	TRBJ1-2	TRBV19	CASSIGEGSNGYTF
TRBD1	TRBJ1-1	TRBV5-6	CASSLARGSAFF
TRBD1	TRBJ1-2	TRBV7-2	CASSRTGYNYGYTF
TRBD1	TRBJ1-1	TRBV28	CASRPVRTGGTPEAFF
-	TRBJ1-2	TRBV5-1	CASRHSGVFYGYTF
-	TRBJ2-1	TRBV9	CASSVGERVWLDVGNEQFF
-	TRBJ1-3	TRBV28	CASSLFSGGLGGNTIYF
TRBD1	TRBJ2-3	TRBV6-1	CASTRQGRTDTQYF
TRBD2	TRBJ2-3	TRBV7-2	CASSPRTSGGTDTQYF
TRBD1	TRBJ2-1	TRBV27	CASTPPTGTGVEQFF